These 6 T cell receptor beta chains originate from one sample sequenced in a study of glioma-infiltrating T cells after dendritic cell vaccination. Profiling relied on immunoSEQ multiplex PCR, and the TCRdb table lists in-frame clones only, not all of them. The sample records about 64,000 clones, roughly four fifths being singletons. The material was blood, obtained before dendritic cell vaccination. These receptor sequences come from a human donor with glioblastoma.

The V gene is TRBV10-2, the J gene TRBJ1-2; D unclear. There are 15 residues in the CDR3. Trimming removed 4 bases from V and 4 bases from J, with 16 bases in between. From germline, CDR1 is WSHSY and CDR2 SAAADI. The CDR3 spells CASSVAAEAGYGYTF. The CDR3 nucleotides are TGCGCCAGCAGTGTTGCCGCCGAGGCCGGCTATGGCTACACCTTC.

This clone occurred many times. The J gene is TRBJ1-4, the V gene TRBV10-2, with D unclear. The germline V gene encodes CDR1 WSHSY and CDR2 SAAADI. The CDR3 is 17 residues long. V was cut by 7 bases and J by 5 bases, with 23 bases left in between. CDR3: CASKALTREGQNEKLFF. CDR3 sequence (DNA): TGCGCCAGCAAAGCACTGACTAGGGAAGGGCAAAATGAAAAACTGTTTTTT.

This chain joins TRBV5-1 and TRBJ2-1, with 7 bases lining up with TRBD1. Germline assignment: CDR1 SGHRS and CDR2 YFSETQ. This CDR3 is 16 amino acids long. The V gene end was trimmed by 7 bases and the J gene end by 4 bases; junction bases not matched to a gene: 14. CDR3 residues: CASSRFRDSPYNEQFF. The CDR3 DNA sequence: TGCGCCAGCTCCCGCTTTAGGGACAGTCCTTACAATGAGCAGTTCTTC.

V is TRBV7-2 and J is TRBJ2-3; 14 bases are a match to TRBD2. V was pared by 4 bases and J by 2 bases, with 8 bases of the junction left unmatched. CDR1 and CDR2 from the germline V gene are SGHTA and FQGNSA. The CDR3 totals 18 residues. The CDR3 loop reads CASSWQTSGGADTDTQYF. The CDR3 region has the DNA TGTGCCAGCAGCTGGCAGACTAGCGGGGGGGCTGACACAGATACGCAGTATTTT.

The chain is built from TRBV11-3 and TRBJ2-3, with D possibly matching TRBD1 (5 bases). Germline values: CDR1 SGHNT, CDR2 YENEEA. The length of the CDR3 is 14 residues. The V end lost 5 bases, the J end lost 0 bases, and 9 bases lay between the germline ends. The DNA for the CDR3 is TGTGCCAGCAGCCAGACAGCTAGCACAGATACGCAGTATTTT. Protein: CASSQTASTDTQYF. The entire variable domain, with the rest obtained from reference TRBV11-3 and TRBJ2-3, is as follows: EAGVVQSPRYKIIEKKQPVAFWCNPISGHNTLYWYLQNLGQGPELLIRYENEEAVDDSQLPKDRFSAERLKGVDSTLKIQPAELGDSAVYLCASSQTASTDTQYFGPGTRLTVL.

This chain connects TRBV30 to TRBJ1-1; D uncertain. Germline V CDR1 and CDR2: GTSNPN, SVGIG (reference sequence). The CDR3 covers 13 residues. V dropped 2 bases and J dropped 0 bases, with 7 bases sitting between them. The CDR3 protein is CAWSPTMNTEAFF. As DNA, the CDR3 is TGTGCCTGGAGTCCCACAATGAACACTGAAGCTTTCTTT. Full variable domain (rest looked up from reference TRBV30 and TRBJ1-1): SQTIHQWPATLVQPVGSPLSLECTVEGTSNPNLYWYRQAAGRGLQLLFYSVGIGQISSEVPQNLSASRPQDRQFILSSKKLLLSDSGFYLCAWSPTMNTEAFFGQGTRLTVV.